The entry below gives a single T cell receptor (beta chain) sequence along with its context. Germline CDR1 reads LNHDA; CDR2 reads SQIVND (reference sequence). The length of the CDR3 is 15 residues. V lost 1 base and J lost 10, with 14 bases in between. The entry originates in a study of blood T cell repertoires in COVID-19. Study background: COVID-19 samples from acute and convalescent phases originated in the United States, Italy and Spain.

Assay: immunoSEQ multiplex PCR; the TCRdb copy retains only in-frame clones and omits some. The data contain fewer than 100,000 clones, 88% of them singletons. The sequence was collected from a human donor in a cohort sampled during active COVID-19. Sample: peripheral blood. The V call is TRBV19, the J call TRBJ1-6; D uncertain. The CDR3 protein is CASSIGGRVQSPLHF. The CDR3 DNA reads as TGTGCCAGTAGTATAGGCGGGAGGGTCCAATCACCCCTCCACTTT.